The 6 T cell receptor beta chains in this list originate from one sample, sequenced in a study of T cells in Graves' hyperthyroidism and ophthalmopathy. Authors of the study amplified TCR beta CDR3 regions from RNA transcripts. TCR CDR3 underwent first-round RT-PCR with the HTBI primer set. Each CDR3 protein gets one entry after TCRdb re-called the multiplex PCR reads with MiXCR. Of approximately 600,000 distinct CDR3 sequences listed, around 15% are singletons. The sample taken for sequencing was blood. Receptor source: a woman aged 30 to 39 with Graves' hyperthyroidism.

The chain combines TRBV28 with TRBJ2-7; 7 bases are a match to TRBD2. CDR1 and CDR2 from the germline V gene are MDHEN and SYDVKM. The CDR3 has 15 residues. The V segment lost 4 bases and the J segment 2 bases; nucleotides outside the gene matches: 8. Here the CDR3 reads CASSSPSGLAYEQYF. Written as DNA, the CDR3 is TGTGCCAGCAGTTCCCCTAGCGGACTTGCCTACGAGCAGTACTTC.

The chain couples TRBV30 to TRBJ2-7, with D perhaps TRBD1 or TRBD2 (5 bases each). V was shortened by 5 bases and J by 5 bases, with 13 bases between the two germline ends. The CDR3 is made up of 12 amino acids. The germline V gene has CDR1 GTSNPN and CDR2 SVGIG (reference sequence). CDR3 in amino acids: CAWGDPGDEQYF. The CDR3, as DNA: TGTGCCTGGGGGGACCCCGGGGACGAGCAGTACTTC.

The chain employs TRBV6-1 and TRBJ2-7, with 9 bases aligning to TRBD1. This CDR3 comprises 15 residues. V shed 6 bases and J 6 bases; nucleotides not matched to a gene: 12. Per the germline V gene, CDR1 is MNHNS and CDR2 is SASEGT. The CDR3 loop reads CASRVNRGLPCEQYF. The CDR3 DNA follows: TGTGCCAGCAGGGTGAACAGGGGGCTCCCCTGCGAGCAGTACTTC.

There are many counts of this clonotype. The chain has TRBV12-5 and TRBJ1-5; weak D call: TRBD1 (5 bases). The germline CDR1 and CDR2 sequences are LGHNT and FRNRAP. This CDR3 region has 15 residues. V gave up 2 bases and J gave up 3 bases, with 11 bases separating them. In DNA, the CDR3 is TGTGCTAGTGGTTTGTGGCAGGGTCTCAATCAGCCCCAGCATTTT. Translation gives CASGLWQGLNQPQHF.

This clonotype was seen more than once but under ten times. The chain links TRBV4-2 to TRBJ2-6; no definite D call. CDR3 size: 16 residues. Germline assignment: CDR1 LGHNA and CDR2 YNFKEQ. Trimming removed 0 bases from V and 1 base from J, with 7 bases in between. CDR3 sequence: CASSQEMVSGANVLTF. CDR3 nucleotides: TGTGCCAGCAGCCAAGAGATGGTTTCTGGGGCCAACGTCCTGACTTTC.

The CDR3 loop reads CASSLRRQGAGGELFF. CDR3 DNA: TGTGCCAGCAGCCTCCGGAGACAGGGGGCAGGCGGGGAGCTGTTTTTT. This sequence joins TRBV2 and TRBJ2-2; 10 bases agree with TRBD1. Germline CDR1 SNHLY, CDR2 FYNNEI. The CDR3 runs 16 residues. Germline trimming cut 6 bases from V and 7 bases from J; bases unmatched to any gene: 11.